These T cell receptor beta chains were read from a single sample in a study of shared clonotypes between healthy human individuals. Repertoires were generated with immunoSEQ multiplex PCR, while TCRdb's copy carries only in-frame clones and drops some. The sample holds 550,000 to 750,000 clones, about 92% seen once. The sample was naive CD8+ T cells sorted from blood. These receptor sequences come from a man aged 25 to 40 in good health. CDR3s include the opening cysteine and the closing phenylalanine or tryptophan. Each record gives: D gene, clone size, V gene, J gene, CDR3 DNA, CDR3 protein. The D gene is left open where the match is weak. Where a row states a size, it is once, few, many or the class of an expanded clone; other rows omit it.

D: TRBD1
size: -
V: TRBV7-2
J: TRBJ2-7
DNA: TGTGCCAGCAGCTCCCTTTGGGTACAGGGGAGTTACGAGCAGTACTTC
CDR3: CASSSLWVQGSYEQYF

D: -
size: -
V: TRBV4-1
J: TRBJ2-1
DNA: TGCGCCAGCAGCCAAGAGGGAGTGGAGCAGTTCTTC
CDR3: CASSQEGVEQFF

D: -
size: once
V: TRBV6-5
J: TRBJ2-5
DNA: TGTGCCAGCAGTTACTCGTCATGGGGCTGGGAGACCCAGTACTTC
CDR3: CASSYSSWGWETQYF

D: -
size: -
V: TRBV19
J: TRBJ2-5
DNA: TGTGCCAGTAAGGGAGCCCTCAGGGAGACCCAGTACTTC
CDR3: CASKGALRETQYF

D: -
size: -
V: TRBV7-6
J: TRBJ2-1
DNA: TGTGCCAGCAGCTTAGACTTACCCGGGACCACGGACTATGAGCAGTTCTTC
CDR3: CASSLDLPGTTDYEQFF

D: -
size: -
V: TRBV28
J: TRBJ2-5
DNA: TGTGCCAGCAGTTTAATTGGTGGAGCACGGACCCAGTACTTC
CDR3: CASSLIGGARTQYF

D: -
size: once
V: TRBV10-3
J: TRBJ2-7
DNA: TGTGCCATCAGTGAGTGGGACGCAAGCTCCTACGAGCAGTACTTC
CDR3: CAISEWDASSYEQYF

D: -
size: -
V: TRBV6-9
J: TRBJ2-2
DNA: TGTGCCAGCACTCAGTTCGGGGGCACGAACACCGGGGAGCTGTTTTTT
CDR3: CASTQFGGTNTGELFF

D: -
size: -
V: TRBV7-2
J: TRBJ2-7
DNA: TGTGCCAGCAGCTTAGCGGACAGCTCCTACGAGCAGTACTTC
CDR3: CASSLADSSYEQYF

D: TRBD1
size: once
V: TRBV29-1
J: TRBJ2-1
DNA: TGCAGTGGGACAGGTAGCTACAATGAGCAGTTCTTC
CDR3: CSGTGSYNEQFF

D: -
size: -
V: TRBV28
J: TRBJ1-2
DNA: TGTGCCAGCAGTATCGACAGGAACTATGGCTACACCTTC
CDR3: CASSIDRNYGYTF

D: -
size: -
V: TRBV7-9
J: TRBJ2-7
DNA: TGTGCCAGCAGCCCAGCCACAGGGAATCCCTCCGTGCAGTACTTC
CDR3: CASSPATGNPSVQYF

D: -
size: -
V: TRBV7-6
J: TRBJ1-1
DNA: TGTGCCAGCAGCTTAGGGGGAATCATGAACACTGAAGCTTTCTTT
CDR3: CASSLGGIMNTEAFF

D: -
size: -
V: TRBV28
J: TRBJ2-7
DNA: TGTGCCAGCAGTCCGACAGGCTCCTACGAGCAGTACTTC
CDR3: CASSPTGSYEQYF

D: TRBD2
size: -
V: TRBV4-3
J: TRBJ2-7
DNA: TGCGCCAGCAGCCAAGAACCCGCTAGCGGCCGATCCTACGAGCAGTACTTC
CDR3: CASSQEPASGRSYEQYF

D: -
size: -
V: TRBV14
J: TRBJ2-7
DNA: TGTGCCAGCAGCCAAGAAATCACAGTTGCCTACGAGCAGTACTTC
CDR3: CASSQEITVAYEQYF

D: -
size: few
V: TRBV4-1
J: TRBJ2-2
DNA: TGCGCCAGCAGCCAAGAATGGACCAACACCGGGGAGCTGTTTTTT
CDR3: CASSQEWTNTGELFF

D: -
size: -
V: TRBV27
J: TRBJ1-5
DNA: TGTGCCAGCAGTTTATCTGGGGATTGGAGCCAGCCCCAGCATTTT
CDR3: CASSLSGDWSQPQHF

D: -
size: -
V: TRBV9
J: TRBJ1-2
DNA: TGTGCCAGCAGCGTATTGGAGGGATTGGCCTATGGCTACACCTTC
CDR3: CASSVLEGLAYGYTF

D: -
size: -
V: TRBV9
J: TRBJ2-2
DNA: TGTGCCAGCAGCGGCGGCGGAAGAACCGGGGAGCTGTTTTTT
CDR3: CASSGGGRTGELFF

D: -
size: -
V: TRBV18
J: TRBJ2-3
DNA: TGTGCCAGCTCACCAATGGTCTCTGGCACAGATACGCAGTATTTT
CDR3: CASSPMVSGTDTQYF

D: -
size: -
V: TRBV4-1
J: TRBJ2-7
DNA: TGCGCCAGCAGCTACGGACTGGACTACGAGCAGTACTTC
CDR3: CASSYGLDYEQYF

D: -
size: once
V: TRBV10-3
J: TRBJ2-7
DNA: TGTGCCATCAGTGAGGAAAGTCAAGGCCCCTACGAGCAGTACTTC
CDR3: CAISEESQGPYEQYF

D: -
size: -
V: TRBV27
J: TRBJ1-5
DNA: TGTGCCAGCAGTTTAAAGGGTGGAAATCAGCCCCAGCATTTT
CDR3: CASSLKGGNQPQHF

D: -
size: -
V: TRBV21-1
J: TRBJ2-7
DNA: TGTGCCAGCAGCAAAGAACGTTTATCCCTCGTCTGGGAGCAGTACTTC
CDR3: CASSKERLSLVWEQYF

D: TRBD2
size: once
V: TRBV29-1
J: TRBJ2-1
DNA: TGCAGCGCCGGACCCAGGACTAGCGGGAAGGAGGGTGAGCAGTTCTTC
CDR3: CSAGPRTSGKEGEQFF

D: -
size: -
V: TRBV7-9
J: TRBJ1-3
DNA: TGTGCCAGCAGCTTACCCCGAGACACATTCTCTGGAAACACCATATATTTT
CDR3: CASSLPRDTFSGNTIYF

D: -
size: -
V: TRBV7-3
J: TRBJ2-1
DNA: TGTGCCAGCAGCTTAGGGGGGCCGGCCGCCAATGAGCAGTTCTTC
CDR3: CASSLGGPAANEQFF

D: TRBD1
size: -
V: TRBV18
J: TRBJ1-5
DNA: TGTGCCAGCTCACCGCCCGACAGGGGGCTTAGTCAGCCCCAGCATTTT
CDR3: CASSPPDRGLSQPQHF

D: TRBD2
size: -
V: TRBV11-3
J: TRBJ2-1
DNA: TGTGCCAGCAGCGACCTAGCGGGAGGTCGCAATGAGCAGTTCTTC
CDR3: CASSDLAGGRNEQFF

D: -
size: -
V: TRBV6-5
J: TRBJ1-1
DNA: TGTGCCAGCAGTTACTCGTTGGGACTCGGAGCTTTCTTT
CDR3: CASSYSLGLGAFF

D: TRBD1
size: -
V: TRBV27
J: TRBJ2-7
DNA: TGTGCCAGCAGTATCGGGACAGGGTACGACGAGCAGTACTTC
CDR3: CASSIGTGYDEQYF

D: TRBD1
size: -
V: TRBV7-6
J: TRBJ2-7
DNA: TGTGCCAGCAGCCCCCGGGACAGCCAAAGCTCCTACGAGCAGTACTTC
CDR3: CASSPRDSQSSYEQYF

D: TRBD2
size: once
V: TRBV7-9
J: TRBJ2-1
DNA: TGTGCCAGCAGCGTCGCTCCTAGCGGGATACTTAATGAGCAGTTCTTC
CDR3: CASSVAPSGILNEQFF

D: -
size: -
V: TRBV4-3
J: TRBJ2-2
DNA: TGCGCCAGCAGCCAAGATCATTCAGATAGGTTAGGCGCCGGGGAGCTGTTTTTT
CDR3: CASSQDHSDRLGAGELFF

D: -
size: -
V: TRBV6-5
J: TRBJ2-7
DNA: TGTGCCAGCAGTTACCACGCCGCCGGCTACGAGCAGTACTTC
CDR3: CASSYHAAGYEQYF

D: TRBD2
size: -
V: TRBV4-1
J: TRBJ2-1
DNA: TGCGCCAGCAGCCAAGTCAGCGGACTAGCGTCTAATGAGCAGTTCTTC
CDR3: CASSQVSGLASNEQFF

D: -
size: -
V: TRBV7-9
J: TRBJ2-7
DNA: TGTGCCAGCAGCTTGGTCGGGGGCGAAGGAACCTACGAGCAGTACTTC
CDR3: CASSLVGGEGTYEQYF

D: TRBD2
size: -
V: TRBV13
J: TRBJ2-1
DNA: TGTGCCAGCAGCCCGGGACTAGCGGGAGACGAGACCTACAATGAGCAGTTCTTC
CDR3: CASSPGLAGDETYNEQFF

D: -
size: -
V: TRBV7-9
J: TRBJ2-3
DNA: TGTGCCAGCAGCCCCGCCGTCGGCACAGATACGCAGTATTTT
CDR3: CASSPAVGTDTQYF

D: -
size: -
V: TRBV27
J: TRBJ1-1
DNA: TGTGCCAGCATTCCAGGGACCGGCCACACTGAAGCTTTCTTT
CDR3: CASIPGTGHTEAFF

D: -
size: -
V: TRBV11-2
J: TRBJ2-1
DNA: TGTGCCAGCAGCCCTAGGCCTTGGCAGGTCGCCTACAATGAGCAGTTCTTC
CDR3: CASSPRPWQVAYNEQFF

D: -
size: -
V: TRBV15
J: TRBJ1-5
DNA: TGTGCCACCAGCCTAGGGGGGAGCAATCAGCCCCAGCATTTT
CDR3: CATSLGGSNQPQHF

D: TRBD2
size: -
V: TRBV29-1
J: TRBJ2-5
DNA: TGCAGCGTTGTTAGCCCCGTGGGATGGCGGGAGGGGGTATCCCAGTACTTC
CDR3: CSVVSPVGWREGVSQYF

D: -
size: -
V: TRBV15
J: TRBJ2-7
DNA: TGTGCCACCAGTCGCACGGGGCCGGGGAGGATCGAGCAGTACTTC
CDR3: CATSRTGPGRIEQYF

D: -
size: -
V: TRBV27
J: TRBJ1-5
DNA: TGTGCCAGCAGTTCCCTCAAGGGGGACGGGAGCAATCAGCCCCAGCATTTT
CDR3: CASSSLKGDGSNQPQHF

D: TRBD2
size: once
V: TRBV15
J: TRBJ2-7
DNA: TGTGCCACCAGCCCTTATGGTAGGACTAGCGGAAACTACGAGCAGTACTTC
CDR3: CATSPYGRTSGNYEQYF